This is a list of T cell receptor beta chains from one sample in a study of Graves' ophthalmopathy and Graves' hyperthyroidism. TCRdb re-called the multiplex PCR reads through MiXCR, storing one row per CDR3 protein. The profile shows 900,000 to 1,200,000 distinct CDR3 sequences, 35% to 40% of them singletons. Source material: peripheral blood or thyroid tissue (not recorded which). All receptors derive from an adult man with Graves' hyperthyroidism. Both conserved end residues are part of each CDR3. The order of the fields is V gene, J gene, D gene, clone size, CDR3 DNA, CDR3 protein. D genes are given only for firm matches. A row's size may be missing; if present it is once, few, many or a size class.

v_gene: TRBV10-3
j_gene: TRBJ1-1
d_gene: TRBD1
abundance: -
CDR3nt: TGTGCCATCAGTGCAAGGACAGGCATTCCTTTTGGCACTGAAGCTTTCTTT
CDR3aa: CAISARTGIPFGTEAFF

v_gene: TRBV24-1
j_gene: TRBJ2-5
d_gene: -
abundance: large
CDR3nt: TGTGCCACGGGAACCGAACAGCGGGAGACCCAGTACTTC
CDR3aa: CATGTEQRETQYF

v_gene: TRBV7-9
j_gene: TRBJ2-5
d_gene: TRBD2
abundance: -
CDR3nt: TGTGCCAGCAGCTCCACTAGCGCGGAGACCCAGTACTTC
CDR3aa: CASSSTSAETQYF

v_gene: TRBV12-3/TRBV12-4
j_gene: TRBJ1-5
d_gene: -
abundance: -
CDR3nt: TGTGCCAGCAAGGGGGAAGGGGGCAATCAGCCCCAGCATTTT
CDR3aa: CASKGEGGNQPQHF

v_gene: TRBV25-1
j_gene: TRBJ1-1
d_gene: -
abundance: -
CDR3nt: TGTGCCAGCACCATCAGGGGCGTGGGCACTGAAGCTTTCTTT
CDR3aa: CASTIRGVGTEAFF

v_gene: TRBV6-5
j_gene: TRBJ2-7
d_gene: TRBD2
abundance: many
CDR3nt: TGTGCCAGCAGTTACTCATTGGCGGGAGCTTACGAGCAGTACTTC
CDR3aa: CASSYSLAGAYEQYF

v_gene: TRBV6-1
j_gene: TRBJ2-7
d_gene: -
abundance: -
CDR3nt: TGTGCCAGCAGTGAATGGGTCGGCCAACTGGGGAACGAGCAGTACTTC
CDR3aa: CASSEWVGQLGNEQYF

v_gene: TRBV19
j_gene: TRBJ1-2
d_gene: TRBD1
abundance: many
CDR3nt: TGTGCCAGTATCAGTCAGGGGGCGCGCCGGAGAGGCTACACCTTC
CDR3aa: CASISQGARRRGYTF

v_gene: TRBV2
j_gene: TRBJ2-5
d_gene: TRBD2
abundance: few
CDR3nt: TGTGCCAGCAGCCGTGGACTAGCGGGAGGGGAAGAGACCCAGTACTTC
CDR3aa: CASSRGLAGGEETQYF

v_gene: TRBV10-3
j_gene: TRBJ2-7
d_gene: TRBD1
abundance: once
CDR3nt: TGTGCCATCCCCAATAGACAGGGGGAGTTCTACGAGCAGTACTTC
CDR3aa: CAIPNRQGEFYEQYF

v_gene: TRBV13
j_gene: TRBJ2-5
d_gene: TRBD2
abundance: many
CDR3nt: TGTGCCAGCAGCTTAGTTTCAGCGGGGGCGGAGGAGACCCAGTACTTC
CDR3aa: CASSLVSAGAEETQYF

v_gene: TRBV19
j_gene: TRBJ2-7
d_gene: -
abundance: many
CDR3nt: TGTGCCAGTAGTATAGACGCGACCTACGAGCAGTACTTC
CDR3aa: CASSIDATYEQYF

v_gene: TRBV19
j_gene: TRBJ1-5
d_gene: -
abundance: few
CDR3nt: TGTGCCAGTAGCATCTCTTTCTCTTATGAGCCCCAGCATTTT
CDR3aa: CASSISFSYEPQHF

v_gene: TRBV9
j_gene: TRBJ1-4
d_gene: -
abundance: few
CDR3nt: TGTGCCAGCAGCCAGGGTCGAGCTAATGAAAAACTGTTTTTT
CDR3aa: CASSQGRANEKLFF